The rows below give T cell receptor beta chains drawn from one sample of a study of blood T cell repertoires in COVID-19. Data came from immunoSEQ multiplex PCR; TCRdb stores just in-frame clones and leaves some out. This sample has approximately 300,000 clones, with around nine tenths found just once. Sequences were obtained from PBMCs or T cells enriched from blood (not recorded which). The receptors derive from a woman aged 30 to 39 who had been exposed to COVID-19. CDR3s include the opening cysteine and the closing phenylalanine or tryptophan. D genes are given only for firm matches. Expanded clones are given a class, and other clones once, few, many or no size at all.

TRBV7-9,TRBJ2-7,few,TRBD1,TGTGCCAGCAGCTGGGACAGCGTTAACTCCTACGAGCAGTACTTC,CASSWDSVNSYEQYF
TRBV13,TRBJ2-1,.,TRBD2,TGTGCCAGCAGCGCGACTAGCGGGCTTGAGAATGAGCAGTTCTTC,CASSATSGLENEQFF
TRBV6-1,TRBJ1-2,.,TRBD1,TGTGCCAGCAGTGAAATCCCGGGACAGGGGGATGGCTACACCTTC,CASSEIPGQGDGYTF
TRBV6-5,TRBJ2-4,.,.,TGTGCCAGCAGTTACGAGGGTGGCATTCAGTACTTC,CASSYEGGIQYF
TRBV6-6,TRBJ1-6,.,TRBD1,TGTGCCAGCAGGCCCCGGGACAGGGATAATTCACCCCTCCACTTT,CASRPRDRDNSPLHF
TRBV7-6,TRBJ1-2,few,.,TGTGCCAGCAGCTTAGATCGGGGTTTAAGCTATGGCTACACCTTC,CASSLDRGLSYGYTF
TRBV6-5,TRBJ2-3,.,TRBD2,TGTGCCAGCGGACTAGCGCCCACTAGCACAGATACGCAGTATTTT,CASGLAPTSTDTQYF
TRBV7-3,TRBJ2-2,.,TRBD2,TGTGCCAGCAGCCAAACGACCGGGACTAGCGGGGGCACCGGGGAGCTGTTTTTT,CASSQTTGTSGGTGELFF
TRBV4-2,TRBJ1-1,once,TRBD1,TGTGCCAGCAGCCACAAGAGGGGGACAGGGATGCTCACTGAAGCTTTCTTT,CASSHKRGTGMLTEAFF
TRBV11-2,TRBJ1-5,.,.,TGTGCCAGCAGCCAAACCACCGAAGCGCCCCAGCATTTT,CASSQTTEAPQHF
TRBV27,TRBJ2-1,.,TRBD2,TGTGCCAGCAGTTTACGACCCCGGGGGGTTGAGCAGTTCTTC,CASSLRPRGVEQFF
TRBV7-8,TRBJ1-1,.,.,TGTGCCAGCAGCTTAAGAGACAGGTCTGAAGCTTTCTTT,CASSLRDRSEAFF
TRBV27,TRBJ1-2,.,.,TGTGCCAGCAGTTTCCCCGGGGGGGGATACACCTTC,CASSFPGGGYTF
TRBV7-6,TRBJ1-2,few,.,TGTGCCAGCAGCCCACAGACTACCGGGTCCTTCCGTGGTAACTATGGCTACACCTTC,CASSPQTTGSFRGNYGYTF